A selection of T cell receptor beta chains follows, all from one sample in a study of post-analysis software for immune sequencing data. TCRdb used MiXCR to reprocess the PCR reads, holding one entry per CDR3 protein. Among 550,000 to 700,000 distinct CDR3 sequences listed, roughly 46% were seen once. Sequencing was carried out using blood. The receptors here all came from a girl between 10 and 17 years old with multiple sclerosis. Both conserved end residues are part of each CDR3.

CDR3: CASSLTRGLQETQYF
J: TRBJ2-5
V: TRBV5-1

CDR3: CASSPTRLAGLDTQYF
J: TRBJ2-3
V: TRBV5-5

CDR3: CSARQQNYEQYF
J: TRBJ2-7
V: TRBV20-1

CDR3: CAISEVEGRQPQHF
J: TRBJ1-5
V: TRBV10-3

CDR3: CASSLTGSRTDTQYF
J: TRBJ2-3
V: TRBV12-3/TRBV12-4

CDR3: CASSPGQLDTEAFF
J: TRBJ1-1
V: TRBV4-1

CDR3: CASSGGDQYSLAKNIQYF
J: TRBJ2-4
V: TRBV21-1

CDR3: CASSQGGGGYSNQPQHF
J: TRBJ1-5
V: TRBV4-1

CDR3: CASSLGSYLYEQYF
J: -
V: TRBV7-2

CDR3: CASSKAGGADPEQFF
J: TRBJ2-1
V: TRBV12-3/TRBV12-4

CDR3: CASYTPGQGGYEQYF
J: TRBJ2-7
V: TRBV6-6

CDR3: CASSYSLRSGANVLTF
J: TRBJ2-6
V: TRBV6-5

CDR3: CASSFFLTSGSSHEQFF
J: TRBJ2-1
V: TRBV12-3/TRBV12-4

CDR3: CAISARVTGNNEQFF
J: TRBJ2-1
V: TRBV10-3

CDR3: CASSSTPGQPQHF
J: TRBJ1-5
V: TRBV5-1

CDR3: CSAGGLAGGWNEQFF
J: TRBJ2-1
V: TRBV20-1

CDR3: CASSTYLDTQYF
J: TRBJ2-3
V: TRBV12-3/TRBV12-4

CDR3: CSARPGGSYNEQFF
J: TRBJ2-1
V: TRBV20-1

CDR3: CSARDISGGENTGELFF
J: TRBJ2-2
V: TRBV20-1

CDR3: CASSLGPRVDSNEQFF
J: TRBJ2-1
V: TRBV7-2

CDR3: CASSYPQGARDTGELFF
J: TRBJ2-2
V: TRBV6-6

CDR3: CATSDLGRNEQFF
J: TRBJ2-1
V: TRBV24-1

CDR3: CASSLQGVGKNIQYF
J: TRBJ2-4
V: TRBV11-2

CDR3: CASRKGLAAYNEQFF
J: TRBJ2-1
V: TRBV19

CDR3: CASSLQWEAGTQYF
J: TRBJ2-3
V: TRBV5-1

CDR3: CASSLGNRGNTEAFF
J: TRBJ1-1
V: TRBV11-2

CDR3: CSVEGSRTGGAGANVLTF
J: TRBJ2-6
V: TRBV29-1

CDR3: CASSQTTSGGSTDTQYF
J: TRBJ2-3
V: TRBV4-1

CDR3: CASSQDPGTGLRYGYTF
J: TRBJ1-2
V: TRBV4-1

CDR3: CSASIPSGGYVETQYF
J: -
V: TRBV20-1

CDR3: CASSFTSGELFF
J: TRBJ2-2
V: TRBV5-1

CDR3: CAGSLENRGKGYTF
J: TRBJ1-2
V: TRBV7-9

CDR3: CASSFGSHSNQPQHF
J: TRBJ1-5
V: TRBV12-3/TRBV12-4

CDR3: CASSFGRASGNTDTQYF
J: TRBJ2-3
V: TRBV7-2

CDR3: CASSLLPTDTQYF
J: TRBJ2-3
V: TRBV5-1

CDR3: CASSYSPPLSSGGAAETQYF
J: TRBJ2-5
V: TRBV6-2/TRBV6-3

CDR3: CASSHQTGGTDTQYF
J: TRBJ2-3
V: TRBV4-1

CDR3: CASSQTGTEAFF
J: TRBJ1-1
V: TRBV9

CDR3: CASRESNEQFF
J: TRBJ2-1
V: TRBV12-3/TRBV12-4

CDR3: CASSLAGSSNQPQHF
J: TRBJ1-5
V: TRBV5-1

CDR3: CSAGQDYWEQYF
J: TRBJ2-7
V: TRBV20-1

CDR3: CASSQAGVAGTQYF
J: TRBJ2-5
V: TRBV4-1

CDR3: CASSINTGVGANVLTF
J: TRBJ2-6
V: TRBV13